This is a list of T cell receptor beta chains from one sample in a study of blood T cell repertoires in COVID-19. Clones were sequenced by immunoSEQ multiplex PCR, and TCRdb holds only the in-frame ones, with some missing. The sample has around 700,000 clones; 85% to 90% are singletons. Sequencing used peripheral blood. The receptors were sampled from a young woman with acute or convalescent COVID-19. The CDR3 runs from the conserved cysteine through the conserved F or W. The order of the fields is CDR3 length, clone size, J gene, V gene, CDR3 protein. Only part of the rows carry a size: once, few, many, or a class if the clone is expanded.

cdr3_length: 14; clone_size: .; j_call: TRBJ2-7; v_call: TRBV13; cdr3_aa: CASSSGTDTYEQYF
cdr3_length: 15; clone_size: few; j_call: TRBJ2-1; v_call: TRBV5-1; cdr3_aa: CASRLTGITNNEQFF
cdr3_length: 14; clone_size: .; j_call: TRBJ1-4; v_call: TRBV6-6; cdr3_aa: CASSRQGSGEKLFF
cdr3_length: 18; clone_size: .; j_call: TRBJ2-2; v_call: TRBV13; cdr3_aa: CASSSTRDRGYDTGELFF
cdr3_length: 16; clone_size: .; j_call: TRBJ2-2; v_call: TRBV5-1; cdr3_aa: CASSFDGGAGTGELFF
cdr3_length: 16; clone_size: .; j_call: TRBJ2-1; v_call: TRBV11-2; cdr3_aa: CASSLEWDRSHNEQFF
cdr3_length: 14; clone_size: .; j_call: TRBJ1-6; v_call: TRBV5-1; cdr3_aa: CASSSDWDNSPLHF
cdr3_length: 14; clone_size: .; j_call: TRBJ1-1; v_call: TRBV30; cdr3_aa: CAWSAIDRNTEAFF
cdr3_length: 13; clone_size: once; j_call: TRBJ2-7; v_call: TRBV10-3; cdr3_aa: CAISSGGDYEQYF
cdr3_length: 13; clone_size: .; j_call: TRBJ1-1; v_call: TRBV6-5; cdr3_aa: CASSQHKNTEAFF
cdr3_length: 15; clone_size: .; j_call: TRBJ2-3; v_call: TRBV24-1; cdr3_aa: CATAAPGTDTDTQYF
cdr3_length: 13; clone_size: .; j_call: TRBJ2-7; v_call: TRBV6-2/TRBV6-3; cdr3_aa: CASSYSTSYEQYF
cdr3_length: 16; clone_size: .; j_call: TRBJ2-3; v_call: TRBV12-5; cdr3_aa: CASGPTQTGGTDTQYF
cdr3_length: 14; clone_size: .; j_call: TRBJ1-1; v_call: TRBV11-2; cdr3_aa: CASSLRQGNTEAFF
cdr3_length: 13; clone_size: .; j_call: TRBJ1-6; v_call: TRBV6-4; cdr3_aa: CASSDSLSSPLHF
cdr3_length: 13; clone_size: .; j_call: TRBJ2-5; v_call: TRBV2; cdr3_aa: CAARTGYQETQYF
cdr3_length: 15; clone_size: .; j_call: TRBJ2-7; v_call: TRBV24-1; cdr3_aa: CATSDTKGVFYEQYF
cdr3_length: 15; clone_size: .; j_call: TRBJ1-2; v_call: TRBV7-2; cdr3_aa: CASSLPDRGSYGYTF
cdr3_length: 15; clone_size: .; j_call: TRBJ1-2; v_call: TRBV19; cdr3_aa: CASTPGTGYGYGYTF
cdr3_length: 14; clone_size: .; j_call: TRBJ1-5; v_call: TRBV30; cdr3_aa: CAWSAMGFSQPQHF
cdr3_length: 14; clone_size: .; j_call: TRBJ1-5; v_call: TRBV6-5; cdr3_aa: CASRLGQGNQPQHF
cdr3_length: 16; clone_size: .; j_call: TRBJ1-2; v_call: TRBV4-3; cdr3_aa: CASSQSPGGTNYGYTF
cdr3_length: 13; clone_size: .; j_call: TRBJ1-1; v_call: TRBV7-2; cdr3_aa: CASSTYSYTEAFF
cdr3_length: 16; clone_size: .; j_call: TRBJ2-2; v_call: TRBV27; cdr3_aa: CASRNSGGAKSGELFF
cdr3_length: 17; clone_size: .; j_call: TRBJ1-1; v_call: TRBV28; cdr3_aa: CASSLGPRGIVNTEAFF
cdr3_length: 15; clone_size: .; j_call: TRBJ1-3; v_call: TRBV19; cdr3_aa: CASSIDRGQGNTIYF
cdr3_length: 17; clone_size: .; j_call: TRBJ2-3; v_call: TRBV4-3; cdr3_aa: CASSQGTTSGGAYTQYF
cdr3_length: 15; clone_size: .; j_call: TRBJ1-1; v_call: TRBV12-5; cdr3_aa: CASGLGIYRGTEAFF
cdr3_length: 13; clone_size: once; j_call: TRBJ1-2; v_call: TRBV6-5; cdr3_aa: CASRDQGMDGYTF
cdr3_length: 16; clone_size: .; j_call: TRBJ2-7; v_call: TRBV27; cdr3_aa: CASSRPAGTTLAEQYF
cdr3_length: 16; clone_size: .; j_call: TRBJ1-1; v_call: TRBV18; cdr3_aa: CASSLSMQGLITEAFF
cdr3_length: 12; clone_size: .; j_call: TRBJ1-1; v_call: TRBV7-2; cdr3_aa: CASSLEGRRAFF
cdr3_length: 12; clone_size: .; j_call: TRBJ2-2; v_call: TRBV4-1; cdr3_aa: CASSPPVGELFF
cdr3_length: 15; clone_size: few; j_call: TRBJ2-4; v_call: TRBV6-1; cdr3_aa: CASSEGRVAKNIQYF
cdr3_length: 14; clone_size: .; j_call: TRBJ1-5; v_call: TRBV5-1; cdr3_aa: CASSPWTGEGPQHF
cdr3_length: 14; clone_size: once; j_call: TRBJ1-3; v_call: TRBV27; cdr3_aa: CASSLGGSGNTIYF
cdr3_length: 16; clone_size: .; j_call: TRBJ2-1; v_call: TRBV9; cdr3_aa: CASSVVGAGGRNEQFF
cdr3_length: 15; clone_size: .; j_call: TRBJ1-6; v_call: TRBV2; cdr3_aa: CASSVQGGHNSPLHF
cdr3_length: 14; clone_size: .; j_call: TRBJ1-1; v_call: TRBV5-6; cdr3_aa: CASSLVSGGTEAFF
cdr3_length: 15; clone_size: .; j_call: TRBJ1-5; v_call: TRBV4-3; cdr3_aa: CASSQVWSGNQPQHF
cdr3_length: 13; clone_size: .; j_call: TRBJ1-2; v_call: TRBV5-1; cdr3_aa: CASSLVSKDGYTF
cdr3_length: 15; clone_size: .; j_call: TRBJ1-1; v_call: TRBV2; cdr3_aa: CASSRDRGLNTEAFF
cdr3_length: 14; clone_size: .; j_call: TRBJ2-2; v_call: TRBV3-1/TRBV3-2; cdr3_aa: CASSQHPVTGELFF
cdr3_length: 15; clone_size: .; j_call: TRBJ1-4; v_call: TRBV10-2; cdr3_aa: CASSEKSRGVEKLFF
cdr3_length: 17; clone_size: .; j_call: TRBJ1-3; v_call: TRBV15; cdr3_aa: CATSSWADPFSGNTIYF
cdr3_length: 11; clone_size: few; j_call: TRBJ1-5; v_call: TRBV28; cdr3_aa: CASSLSGVKYF
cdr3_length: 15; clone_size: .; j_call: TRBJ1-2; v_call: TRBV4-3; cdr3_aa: CASSQATTGMDGYTF
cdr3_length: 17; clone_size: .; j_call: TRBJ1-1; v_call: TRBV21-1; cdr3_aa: CASSKPSDRPPESWAFF
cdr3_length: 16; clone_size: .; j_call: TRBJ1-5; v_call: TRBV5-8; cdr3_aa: CASSPGQGYSNQPQHF
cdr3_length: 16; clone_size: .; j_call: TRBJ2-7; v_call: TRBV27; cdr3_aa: CASSFGPGGSSYEQYF
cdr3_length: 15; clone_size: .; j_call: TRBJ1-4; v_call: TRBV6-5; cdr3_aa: CASSYSRAADEKLFF
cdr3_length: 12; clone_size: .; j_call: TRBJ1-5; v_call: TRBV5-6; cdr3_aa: CASSSEGQPQHF
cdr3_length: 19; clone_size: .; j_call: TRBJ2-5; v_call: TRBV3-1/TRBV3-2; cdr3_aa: CASSQEPGQGAQKQETQYF
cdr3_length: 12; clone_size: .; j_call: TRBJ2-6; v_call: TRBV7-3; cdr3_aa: CASSSRANVLTF
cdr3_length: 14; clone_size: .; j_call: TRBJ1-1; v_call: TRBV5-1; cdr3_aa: CASSSTGINTEAFF
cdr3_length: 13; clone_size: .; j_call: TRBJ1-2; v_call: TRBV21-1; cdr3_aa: CASSKGDTYGYTF
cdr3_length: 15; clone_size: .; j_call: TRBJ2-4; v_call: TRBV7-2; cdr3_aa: CASSVASGAKNIQYF
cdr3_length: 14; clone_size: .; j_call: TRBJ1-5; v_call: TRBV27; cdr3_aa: CASSLYQNYQPQHF